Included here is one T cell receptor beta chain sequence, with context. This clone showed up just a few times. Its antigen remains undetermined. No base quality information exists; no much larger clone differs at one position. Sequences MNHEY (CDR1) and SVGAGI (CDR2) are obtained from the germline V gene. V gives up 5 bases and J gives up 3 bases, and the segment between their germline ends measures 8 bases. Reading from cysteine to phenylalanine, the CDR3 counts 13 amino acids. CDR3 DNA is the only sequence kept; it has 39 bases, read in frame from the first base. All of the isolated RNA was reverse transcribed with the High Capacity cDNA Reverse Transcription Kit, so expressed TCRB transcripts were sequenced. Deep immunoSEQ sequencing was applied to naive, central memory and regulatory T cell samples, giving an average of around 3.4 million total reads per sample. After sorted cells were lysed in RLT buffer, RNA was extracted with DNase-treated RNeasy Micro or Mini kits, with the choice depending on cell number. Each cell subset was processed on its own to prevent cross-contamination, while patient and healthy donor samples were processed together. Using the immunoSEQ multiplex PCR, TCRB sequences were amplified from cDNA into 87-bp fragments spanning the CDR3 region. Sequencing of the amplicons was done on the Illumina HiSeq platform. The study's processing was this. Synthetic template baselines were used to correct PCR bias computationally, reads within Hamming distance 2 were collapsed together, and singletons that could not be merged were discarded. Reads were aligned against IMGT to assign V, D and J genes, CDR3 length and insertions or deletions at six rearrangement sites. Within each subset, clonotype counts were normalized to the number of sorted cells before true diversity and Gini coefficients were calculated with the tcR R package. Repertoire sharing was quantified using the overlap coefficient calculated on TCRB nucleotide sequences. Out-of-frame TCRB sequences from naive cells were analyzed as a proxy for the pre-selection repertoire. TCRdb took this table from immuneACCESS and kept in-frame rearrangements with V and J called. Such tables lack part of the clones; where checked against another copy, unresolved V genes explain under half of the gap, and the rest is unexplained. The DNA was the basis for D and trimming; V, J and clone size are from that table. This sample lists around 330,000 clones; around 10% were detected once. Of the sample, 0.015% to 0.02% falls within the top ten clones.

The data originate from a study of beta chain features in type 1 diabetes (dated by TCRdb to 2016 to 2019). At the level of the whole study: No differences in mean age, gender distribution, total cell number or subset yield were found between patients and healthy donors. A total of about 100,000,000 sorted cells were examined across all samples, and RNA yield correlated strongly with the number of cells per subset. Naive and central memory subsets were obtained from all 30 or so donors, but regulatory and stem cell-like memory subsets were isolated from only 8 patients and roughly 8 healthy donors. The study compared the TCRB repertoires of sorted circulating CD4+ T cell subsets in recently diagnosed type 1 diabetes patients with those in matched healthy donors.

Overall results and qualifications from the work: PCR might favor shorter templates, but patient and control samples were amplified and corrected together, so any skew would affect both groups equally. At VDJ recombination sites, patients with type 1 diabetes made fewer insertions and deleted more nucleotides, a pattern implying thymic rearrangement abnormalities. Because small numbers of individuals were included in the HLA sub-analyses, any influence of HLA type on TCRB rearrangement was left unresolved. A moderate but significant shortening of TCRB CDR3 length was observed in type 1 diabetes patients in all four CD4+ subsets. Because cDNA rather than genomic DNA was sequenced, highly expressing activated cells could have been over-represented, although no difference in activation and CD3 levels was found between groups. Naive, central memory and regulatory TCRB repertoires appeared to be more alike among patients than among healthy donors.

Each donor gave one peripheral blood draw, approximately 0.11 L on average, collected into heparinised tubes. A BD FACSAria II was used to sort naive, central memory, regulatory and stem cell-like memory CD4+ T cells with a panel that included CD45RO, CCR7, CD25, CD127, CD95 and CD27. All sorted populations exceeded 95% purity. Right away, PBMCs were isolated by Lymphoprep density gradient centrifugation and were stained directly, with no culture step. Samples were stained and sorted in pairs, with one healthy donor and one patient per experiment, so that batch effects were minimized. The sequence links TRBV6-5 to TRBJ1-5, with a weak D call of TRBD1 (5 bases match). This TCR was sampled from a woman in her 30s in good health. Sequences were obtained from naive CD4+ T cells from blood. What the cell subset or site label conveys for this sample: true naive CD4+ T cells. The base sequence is TGTGCCAGCAGTCCCAGGGTCAATCAGCCCCAGCATTTT. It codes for CASSPRVNQPQHF.